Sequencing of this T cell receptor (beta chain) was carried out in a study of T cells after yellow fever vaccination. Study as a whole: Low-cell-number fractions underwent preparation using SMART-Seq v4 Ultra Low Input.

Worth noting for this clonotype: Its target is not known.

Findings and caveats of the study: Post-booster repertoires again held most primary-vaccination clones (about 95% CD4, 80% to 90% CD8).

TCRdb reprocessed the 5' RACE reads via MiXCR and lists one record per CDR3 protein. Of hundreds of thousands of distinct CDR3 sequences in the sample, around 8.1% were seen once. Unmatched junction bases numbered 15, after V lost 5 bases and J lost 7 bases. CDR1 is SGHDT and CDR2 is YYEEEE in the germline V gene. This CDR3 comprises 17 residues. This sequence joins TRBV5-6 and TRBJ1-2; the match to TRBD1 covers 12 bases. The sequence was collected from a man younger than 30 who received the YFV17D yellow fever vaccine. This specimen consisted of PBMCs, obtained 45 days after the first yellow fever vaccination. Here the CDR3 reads CASRWDRGRMDPRGYTF. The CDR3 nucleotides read TGTGCCAGCAGATGGGACAGGGGGCGGATGGACCCGCGTGGCTACACCTTC.